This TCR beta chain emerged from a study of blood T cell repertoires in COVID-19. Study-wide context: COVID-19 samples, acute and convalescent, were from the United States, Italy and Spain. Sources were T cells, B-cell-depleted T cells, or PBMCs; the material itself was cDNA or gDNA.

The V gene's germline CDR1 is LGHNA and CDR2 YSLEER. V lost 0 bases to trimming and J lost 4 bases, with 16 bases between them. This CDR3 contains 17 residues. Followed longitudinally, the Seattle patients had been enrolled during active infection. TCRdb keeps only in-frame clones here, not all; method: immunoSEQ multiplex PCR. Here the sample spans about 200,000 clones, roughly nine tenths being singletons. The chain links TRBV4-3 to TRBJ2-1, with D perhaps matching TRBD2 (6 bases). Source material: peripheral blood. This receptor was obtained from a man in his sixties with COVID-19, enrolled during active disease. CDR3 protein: CASSQEPPGSEYNEQFF. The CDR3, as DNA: TGCGCCAGCAGCCAAGAACCCCCCGGGAGCGAATACAATGAGCAGTTCTTC.